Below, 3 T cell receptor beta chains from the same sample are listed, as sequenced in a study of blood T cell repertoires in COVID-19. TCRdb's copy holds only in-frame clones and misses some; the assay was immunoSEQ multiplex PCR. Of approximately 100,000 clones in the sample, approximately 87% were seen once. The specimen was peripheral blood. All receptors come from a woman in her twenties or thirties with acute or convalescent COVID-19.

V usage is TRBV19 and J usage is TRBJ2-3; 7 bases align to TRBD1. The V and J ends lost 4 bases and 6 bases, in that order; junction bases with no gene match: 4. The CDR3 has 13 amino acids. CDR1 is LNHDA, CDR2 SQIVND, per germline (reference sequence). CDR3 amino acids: CASSTFRGDTQYF. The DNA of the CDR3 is TGTGCCAGTAGTACCTTCAGGGGGGATACGCAGTATTTT.

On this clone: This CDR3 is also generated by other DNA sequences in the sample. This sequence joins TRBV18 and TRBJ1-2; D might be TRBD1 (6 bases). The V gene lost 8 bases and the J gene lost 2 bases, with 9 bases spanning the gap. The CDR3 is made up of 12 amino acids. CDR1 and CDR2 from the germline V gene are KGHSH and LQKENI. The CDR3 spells CASRTGNYGYTF. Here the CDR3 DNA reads TGTGCCAGCCGTACAGGGAACTATGGCTACACCTTC.

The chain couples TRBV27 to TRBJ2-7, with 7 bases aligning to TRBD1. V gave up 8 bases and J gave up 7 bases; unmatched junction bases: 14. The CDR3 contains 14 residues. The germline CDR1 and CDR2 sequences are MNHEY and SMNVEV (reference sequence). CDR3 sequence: CASPSTTGLWEQYF. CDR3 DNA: TGTGCCAGCCCATCAACGACAGGGTTGTGGGAGCAGTACTTC.